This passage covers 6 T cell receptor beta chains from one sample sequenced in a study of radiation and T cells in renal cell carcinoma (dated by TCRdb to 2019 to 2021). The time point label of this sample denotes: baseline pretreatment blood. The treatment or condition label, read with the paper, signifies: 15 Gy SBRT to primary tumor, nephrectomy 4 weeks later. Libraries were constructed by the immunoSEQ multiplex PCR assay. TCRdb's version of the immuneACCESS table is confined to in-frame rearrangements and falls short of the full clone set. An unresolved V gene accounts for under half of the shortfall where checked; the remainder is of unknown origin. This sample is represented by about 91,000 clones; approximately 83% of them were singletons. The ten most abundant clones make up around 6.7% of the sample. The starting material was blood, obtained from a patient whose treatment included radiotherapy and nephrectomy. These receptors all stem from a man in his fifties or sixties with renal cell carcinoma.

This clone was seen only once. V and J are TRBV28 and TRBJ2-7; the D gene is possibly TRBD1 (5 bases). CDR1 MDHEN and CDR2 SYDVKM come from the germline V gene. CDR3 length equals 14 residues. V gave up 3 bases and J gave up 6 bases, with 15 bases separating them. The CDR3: CASSFAGIGSEQYF. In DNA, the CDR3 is TGTGCCAGCAGTTTCGCAGGGATCGGGTCCGAGCAGTACTTC.

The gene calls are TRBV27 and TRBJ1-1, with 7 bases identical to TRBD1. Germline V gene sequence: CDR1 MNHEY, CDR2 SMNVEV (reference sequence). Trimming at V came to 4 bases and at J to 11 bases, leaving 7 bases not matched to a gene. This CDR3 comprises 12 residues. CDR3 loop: CASSSQGGGAFF. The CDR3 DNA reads TGTGCCAGCAGTTCCCAGGGGGGAGGGGCTTTCTTT.

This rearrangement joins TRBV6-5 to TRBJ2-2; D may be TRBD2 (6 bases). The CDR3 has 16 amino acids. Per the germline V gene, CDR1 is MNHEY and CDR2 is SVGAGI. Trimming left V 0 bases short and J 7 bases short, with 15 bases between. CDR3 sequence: CASSYSPSLGGGELFF. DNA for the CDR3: TGTGCCAGCAGTTACTCTCCTAGCCTCGGGGGCGGGGAGCTGTTTTTT.

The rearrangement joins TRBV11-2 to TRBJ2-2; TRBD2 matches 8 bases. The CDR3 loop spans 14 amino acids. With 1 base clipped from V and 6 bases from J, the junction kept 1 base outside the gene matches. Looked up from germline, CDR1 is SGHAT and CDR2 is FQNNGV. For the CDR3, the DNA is TGTGCCAGCAGCTTAGCGGGAGGGCCCGGGGAGCTGTTTTTT. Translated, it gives CASSLAGGPGELFF.

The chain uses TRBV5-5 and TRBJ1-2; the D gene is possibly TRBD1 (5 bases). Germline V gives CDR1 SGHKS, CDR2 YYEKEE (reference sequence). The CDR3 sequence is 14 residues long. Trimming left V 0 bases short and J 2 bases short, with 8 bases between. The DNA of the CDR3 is TGTGCCAGCAGCTTGGCGACAGAAAACTATGGCTACACCTTC. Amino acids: CASSLATENYGYTF.

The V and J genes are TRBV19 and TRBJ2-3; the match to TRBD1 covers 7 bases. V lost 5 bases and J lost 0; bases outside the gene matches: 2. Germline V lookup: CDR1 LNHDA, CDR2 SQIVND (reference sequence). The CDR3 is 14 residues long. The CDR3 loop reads CASSLDRSTDTQYF. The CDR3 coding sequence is TGTGCCAGTAGTTTGGACAGGAGCACAGATACGCAGTATTTT.